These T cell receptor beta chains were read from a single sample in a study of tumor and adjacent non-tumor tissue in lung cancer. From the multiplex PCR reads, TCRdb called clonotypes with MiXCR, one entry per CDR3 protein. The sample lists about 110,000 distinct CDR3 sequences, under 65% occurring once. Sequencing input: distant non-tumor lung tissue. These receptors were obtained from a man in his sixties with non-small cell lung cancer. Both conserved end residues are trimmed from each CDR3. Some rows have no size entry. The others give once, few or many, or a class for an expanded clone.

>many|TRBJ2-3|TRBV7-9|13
ASSFSPGEGDTQY
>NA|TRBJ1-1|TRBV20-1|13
SARGAAGGKTEAF
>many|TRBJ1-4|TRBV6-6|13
ASSGKDRRSEKLF
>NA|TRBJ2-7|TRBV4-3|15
ASGQDYQRERGYKQY
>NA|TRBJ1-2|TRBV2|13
ASSVQGAVGYGYT
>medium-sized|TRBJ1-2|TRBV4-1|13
ASSQDLSGLFGYT
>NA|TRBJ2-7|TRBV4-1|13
ASGDTRQVSYEQY
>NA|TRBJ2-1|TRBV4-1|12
ASSPVTGRPERF
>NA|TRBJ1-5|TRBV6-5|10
TSSSVNQPQH
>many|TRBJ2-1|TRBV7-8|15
ASAPGSPSGRYNEQF
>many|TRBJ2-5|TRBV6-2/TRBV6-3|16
ASSYTPTDRQGSETQY
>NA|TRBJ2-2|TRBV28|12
ASIGTLNTLELF
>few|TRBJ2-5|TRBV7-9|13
ASSTTGKYQETQY
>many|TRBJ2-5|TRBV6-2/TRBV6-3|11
ASSPHAKETQY
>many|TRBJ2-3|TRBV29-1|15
SVEASGRAGFTDTQY
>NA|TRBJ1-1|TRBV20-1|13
SASGTGGLNTKAF
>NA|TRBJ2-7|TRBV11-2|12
ASTPHVGLYEQY
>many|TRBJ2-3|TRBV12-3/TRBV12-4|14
ASSFFRAGHTDTQY
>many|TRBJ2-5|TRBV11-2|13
ASSLVRTTQETQY
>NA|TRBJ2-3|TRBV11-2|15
VSSTKRTGGAADMQY
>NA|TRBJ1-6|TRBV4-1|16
ASSHDRGRSSYNSPLR
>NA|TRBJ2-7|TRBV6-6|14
ASSVLSGEKFDKQY
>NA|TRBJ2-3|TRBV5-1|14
ASSLVTGGGTDTQY
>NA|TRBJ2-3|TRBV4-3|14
ASSQGASAGTDTQY
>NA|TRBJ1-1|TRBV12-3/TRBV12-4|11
VSSLLRNTEAF
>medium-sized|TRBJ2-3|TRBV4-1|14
ASSQDTGGLVNTQY
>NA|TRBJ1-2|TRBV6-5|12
ASRNLQGFYGYT
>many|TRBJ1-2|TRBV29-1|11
SVGGQPNYGYT
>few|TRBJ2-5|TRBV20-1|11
SAFSRGQETQY
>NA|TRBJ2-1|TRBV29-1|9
GVWIDNEQF
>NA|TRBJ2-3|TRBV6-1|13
TSSEAGTRSDTQY
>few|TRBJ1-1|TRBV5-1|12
ASSLGAGNTEAF
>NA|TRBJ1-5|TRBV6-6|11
ASNTIGYQPQH
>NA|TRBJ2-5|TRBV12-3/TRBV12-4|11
ASSSGSVDTQY
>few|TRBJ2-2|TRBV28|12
ARSQGRGIGELF
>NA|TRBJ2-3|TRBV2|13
ASSIGTGGGDTHY
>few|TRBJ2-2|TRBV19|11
ASSSSLPGELL
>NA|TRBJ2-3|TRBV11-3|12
DSSFQAYTDAQY
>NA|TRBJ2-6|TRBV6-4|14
ASRPGTGSGANVLT
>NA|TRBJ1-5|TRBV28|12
ASSLRGGGQPHH
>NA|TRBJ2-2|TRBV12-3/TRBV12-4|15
ASSLWDRQANTGELF
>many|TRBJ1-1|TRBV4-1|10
ASSQGGSEAF
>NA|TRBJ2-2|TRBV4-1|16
ASSQQTSGRVNTWELF
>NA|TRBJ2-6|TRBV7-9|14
ASSFPRGTGANVLT
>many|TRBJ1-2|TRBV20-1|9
SVWIDGGYT
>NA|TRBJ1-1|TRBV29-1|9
STSPGLEAS
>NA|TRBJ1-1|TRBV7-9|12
ASTPGRWNTEAF
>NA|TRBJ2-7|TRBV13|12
ASSLFGASYEQY
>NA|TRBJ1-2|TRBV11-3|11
TSSLAMLDGYT
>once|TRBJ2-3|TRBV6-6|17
ASSLRGTSGGASTDMRY
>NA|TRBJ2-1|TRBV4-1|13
ASSQEEVGCNEQF
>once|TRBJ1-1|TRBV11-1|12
ANSLSARETEAF
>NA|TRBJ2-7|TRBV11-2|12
ASRKGQGLYEQY
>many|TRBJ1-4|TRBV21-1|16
ASSKAADRGKENEKLF
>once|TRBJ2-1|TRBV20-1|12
SAPGLRVGNEHF
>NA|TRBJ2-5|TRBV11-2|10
ASSSNSETQY
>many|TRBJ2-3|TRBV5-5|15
ASSSGTGVGGTDTQY
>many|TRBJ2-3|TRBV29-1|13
SVYGRARSTDTQY
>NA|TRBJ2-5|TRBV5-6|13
AISFGAGIQETQY
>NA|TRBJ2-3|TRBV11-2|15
ANNTNRTGGAADTQY